These 13 T cell receptor beta chains originate from one sample sequenced in a study of shared clonotypes between healthy human individuals. Assay: immunoSEQ multiplex PCR; the TCRdb copy retains only in-frame clones and omits some. The sample consists of roughly 2.5 million clones, more than 90% of them appearing once. The sequenced sample was naive CD4+ T cells sorted from blood. Sample subset: CD45RA+ positively selected. Source of these receptors: a man between 18 and 29 years old in good health.

The chain combines TRBV2 with TRBJ2-7, with TRBD2 identical over 8 bases. CDR1 is SNHLY, CDR2 FYNNEI, per germline. V lost 1 base and J lost 2; bases outside the gene matches: 10. The CDR3 sequence is 17 residues long. This chain's CDR3 is CASSEGGAGGGTYEQYF. In DNA form, the CDR3 reads TGTGCCAGCAGTGAAGGGGGGGCGGGAGGAGGAACCTACGAGCAGTACTTC.

The chain uses TRBV5-1 and TRBJ2-3; 7 nucleotides match TRBD2. From germline, CDR1 is SGHRS and CDR2 YFSETQ. The CDR3 covers 14 residues. The trim removed 5 bases at V and 2 bases at J, leaving 5 bases unmatched. CDR3 in amino acids: CASSWAGVTDTQYF. The CDR3 DNA reads TGCGCCAGCAGTTGGGCGGGAGTCACAGATACGCAGTATTTT.

V usage is TRBV10-3 and J usage is TRBJ1-6; 7 bases align to TRBD1. The CDR3 consists of 16 residues. CDR1 is ENHRY and CDR2 is SYGVKD in the germline V gene. Losses at the gene ends were 4 bases for V and 10 bases for J; bases not matched to a gene: 13. In nucleotides, the CDR3 is TGTGCCATCAGTGGGGGTATAGACAGGGAAAGGTCACCCCTCCACTTT. Translated, it gives CAISGGIDRERSPLHF.

This rearrangement joins TRBV5-4 to TRBJ1-1; D gene unclear. The CDR3 runs to 14 residues. CDR1 and CDR2 (germline): SGHNT, YYREEE (reference sequence). The V end was cut by 4 bases, the J end by 1 base, with 11 bases between. The CDR3 spells CASSRGETNTEAFF. Written as DNA, the CDR3 is TGTGCCAGCAGCCGTGGGGAAACGAACACTGAAGCTTTCTTT.

The chain employs TRBV7-9 and TRBJ1-4; tentatively, D is TRBD1 (5 bases). The CDR3 runs to 14 residues. CDR1 SEHNR and CDR2 FQNEAQ come from the germline V gene (reference sequence). The V gene lost 0 bases and the J gene lost 8 bases, with 10 bases spanning the gap. This chain's CDR3 is CASSLAEGQEKLFF. The CDR3 nucleotides are TGTGCCAGCAGCTTAGCCGAGGGGCAGGAAAAACTGTTTTTT.

The chain carries TRBV7-9 and TRBJ2-5, with D possibly matching TRBD1 (6 bases). Germline CDR1 is SEHNR and CDR2 is FQNEAQ (reference sequence). The germline V and J ends were trimmed by 5 bases and 5 bases, with 18 bases remaining between them. The CDR3 has 15 residues. The CDR3 is CASSPISGAGETQYF. The CDR3 region has the DNA TGTGCCAGCAGCCCGATCTCAGGGGCGGGCGAGACCCAGTACTTC.

The count of this clone is one. The gene calls are TRBV23-1 and TRBJ2-1; 8 bases line up with TRBD1. TRBV23-1 qualifies as an ORF whose function is uncertain. V lost 7 bases, J lost 3 bases, and 2 bases stayed unmatched. The CDR3 loop spans 13 amino acids. The CDR3, as DNA: TGCGCCAGCACCGGGACAGGCTACAATGAGCAGTTCTTC. Translated: CASTGTGYNEQFF.

The CDR3 reads CASSVADRKMYWDSRTDTQYF. CDR3 in DNA: TGTGCCAGCAGCGTAGCGGACAGAAAGATGTATTGGGACTCCCGCACAGATACGCAGTATTTT. The genes are TRBV9 and TRBJ2-3; TRBD1 or TRBD2 may be the D gene (6 bases each). Trimming stripped 0 bases from V and 1 base from J, with 27 bases between. The CDR3 has 21 residues. Germline lookup yields CDR1 SGDLS and CDR2 YYNGEE.

The chain joins TRBV28 to TRBJ2-7; D gene uncertain. Germline V gene lookup returns CDR1 MDHEN and CDR2 SYDVKM. V lost 6 bases, J lost 2 bases, and 11 bases lay in between. The CDR3 is 13 residues long. The CDR3 nucleotides read TGTGCCAGCAGCTTGGACCCAACCTACGAGCAGTACTTC. It codes for CASSLDPTYEQYF. Together with reference TRBV28 and TRBJ2-7, the CDR3 gives the full variable domain: DVKVTQSSRYLVKRTGEKVFLECVQDMDHENMFWYRQDPGLGLRLIYFSYDVKMKEKGDIPEGYSVSREKKERFSLILESASTNQTSMYLCASSLDPTYEQYFGPGTRLTVT.

The rearrangement links TRBV21-1 to TRBJ2-5. TRBV21-1 is shown as a pseudogene. The CDR3 contains 14 residues. CDR3 sequence: CASSTRAFQETQYF. The CDR3 nucleotides read TGTGCCAGCAGCACCCGGGCCTTTCAAGAGACCCAGTACTTC.

The chain carries TRBV6-1 and TRBJ2-7, with D tentatively TRBD1 or TRBD2 (5 bases each). Trimming removed 8 bases at V and 9 bases at J, with 11 bases between. CDR1 and CDR2 (germline): MNHNS, SASEGT. This CDR3 contains 10 residues. CDR3 loop: CASGTSGQYF. DNA of the CDR3: TGTGCCAGCGGGACGAGCGGGCAGTACTTC.

The chain links TRBV5-4 to TRBJ2-1, with 8 bases aligning to TRBD1. CDR3 length equals 16 residues. Germline V lookup: CDR1 SGHNT, CDR2 YYREEE (reference sequence). Trimming cost V 2 bases and J 5 bases; bases outside gene matches: 9. The chain's CDR3 is CASSLSTDRAHNEQFF. The CDR3 DNA reads as TGTGCCAGCAGCTTAAGCACGGACAGGGCCCACAATGAGCAGTTCTTC.

This clone was seen only once. The rearrangement links TRBV10-2 to TRBJ2-2; D is perhaps TRBD2 (7 bases). Germline loops: CDR1 WSHSY, CDR2 SAAADI. V was shortened by 2 bases and J by 5 bases, with 12 bases between the two germline ends. This CDR3 has 15 residues. The CDR3 here is CASSEGGAGTGELFF. Here the CDR3 DNA reads TGCGCCAGCAGTGAGGGGGGGGCCGGAACCGGGGAGCTGTTTTTT.